The next 8 T cell receptor beta chains were all read from a single sample in a study of cytotoxic CD8 clonotypes in ibrutinib-treated CLL. Assay: immunoSEQ multiplex PCR; the TCRdb copy retains only in-frame clones and omits some. The sample includes approximately 140,000 clones, approximately 75% seen only once; the top ten take 25% to 35%. The sequencing used PBMCs, collected after 12 months of ibrutinib treatment. The receptor source for this set is a human donor with chronic lymphocytic leukemia.

The chain has TRBV28 and TRBJ2-7, with TRBD1 matching 7 bases. Trimming at V came to 3 bases and at J to 3 bases, leaving 8 bases not matched to a gene. CDR3 size: 15 residues. In germline, CDR1 is MDHEN, CDR2 SYDVKM. This CDR3 is CASSFLGTEFYEQYF. The CDR3 DNA reads as TGTGCCAGCAGTTTCCTCGGGACAGAGTTCTACGAGCAGTACTTC.

Worth noting for this clone: Other nucleotide sequences in the sample specify the same CDR3. The CDR3 sequence: CASSVSGSSYNEQFF. CDR3 sequence (DNA): TGTGCCAGCAGCGTTAGCGGCAGCTCCTACAATGAGCAGTTCTTC. The chain couples TRBV9 to TRBJ2-1, with a possible D match to TRBD2 (6 bases). Trimming removed 2 bases from V and 0 bases from J, with 9 bases in between. This CDR3 has 15 amino acids. Germline V CDR1 and CDR2: SGDLS, YYNGEE.

The rearrangement uses TRBV19 and TRBJ2-1, with 7 bases fitting TRBD1. The CDR3 is made up of 18 amino acids. Germline loops: CDR1 LNHDA, CDR2 SQIVND (reference sequence). V was pared by 7 bases and J by 3 bases, with 18 bases of the junction left unmatched. The CDR3 is CASMSGPGTDSNYNEQFF. In DNA form, the CDR3 reads TGTGCCAGTATGTCGGGTCCCGGGACAGATAGTAACTACAATGAGCAGTTCTTC.

The table lists this clone with a few counts. This chain joins TRBV7-2 and TRBJ1-4, with 7 bases that match TRBD1. V dropped 6 bases and J dropped 3; count of bases not matched to a gene: 4. Germline loops: CDR1 SGHTA, CDR2 FQGNSA. This CDR3 region has 14 residues. CDR3 sequence reads: CASRPRGANEKLFF. In DNA, the CDR3 is TGTGCCAGCAGACCCAGGGGGGCTAATGAAAAACTGTTTTTT.

Details on this clone: Other DNA sequences of this sample code for an identical CDR3. CDR3 sequence (DNA): TGTGCCAGCAGTTTTCAGGGGGTTGGTTCACCCCTCCACTTT. This codes for CASSFQGVGSPLHF. The chain has TRBV27 and TRBJ1-6, with 7 bases identical to TRBD1. Germline V CDR1 and CDR2: MNHEY, SMNVEV (reference sequence). V shed 3 bases and J 9 bases; nucleotides not matched to a gene: 5. CDR3 length equals 14 residues.

This chain joins TRBV7-9 and TRBJ2-1; 9 nucleotides line up with TRBD1. V lost 2 bases, J lost 6 bases, and 5 bases stayed unmatched. Looked up from germline, CDR1 is SEHNR and CDR2 is FQNEAQ (reference sequence). This CDR3 is 15 amino acids long. In nucleotides, the CDR3 is TGTGCCAGCAGCTTATTCGGGACAGGGCTCAATGAGCAGTTCTTC. Translated: CASSLFGTGLNEQFF.

The V and J genes are TRBV28 and TRBJ1-2; TRBD1 matches 7 bases. Germline V gene sequence: CDR1 MDHEN, CDR2 SYDVKM. V lost 6 bases, J lost 6 bases, and 7 bases stayed unmatched. CDR3 length equals 13 residues. The DNA for the CDR3 is TGTGCCAGCAGGTCGACAGGGAGAGATGGCTACACCTTC. It yields the protein CASRSTGRDGYTF.

The chain links TRBV11-2 to TRBJ1-2; TRBD1 matches at 7 bases. Unmatched junction bases numbered 8, after V lost 5 bases and J lost 5 bases. This CDR3 is built from 14 residues. Germline V gene data show CDR1 as SGHAT and CDR2 as FQNNGV. The CDR3 DNA is TGTGCCAGCAGCCCAGGACAGGATCGATATGGCTACACCTTC. The encoded protein is CASSPGQDRYGYTF.